Each of the 13 T cell receptor beta chains below was sequenced from the same sample in a study of cytotoxic CD8 clonotypes in ibrutinib-treated CLL. Measured with immunoSEQ multiplex PCR; TCRdb has only the in-frame clones, and not every one. The table includes about 250,000 clones, 70% detected once. The source was PBMCs, collected after 24 months of ibrutinib treatment. The receptors come from a human donor with chronic lymphocytic leukemia.

J is TRBJ2-1 and V is TRBV4-3; 11 nucleotides match TRBD2. The CDR3 runs 14 residues. CDR1 is LGHNA, CDR2 YSLEER, per germline. V trimming: 8 bases; J trimming: 7 bases; junction bases outside the gene matches: 7. The CDR3 region is CASRPGLADNEQFF. DNA for the CDR3: TGCGCCAGCCGACCGGGACTAGCGGATAATGAGCAGTTCTTC.

V usage is TRBV18 and J usage is TRBJ2-1; D is unresolved. Germline CDR1 and CDR2: KGHSH and LQKENI. V shed 1 base and J shed 9 bases, with 7 bases lying between them. There are 12 residues in the CDR3. This chain's CDR3 is CASSPQESEQFF. DNA of the CDR3: TGTGCCAGCTCACCACAAGAGTCTGAGCAGTTCTTC.

The rearrangement uses TRBV27 and TRBJ2-7; D not certain. Between the trimmed V and J ends, which lost 5 bases and 3 bases, there was a span of 5 bases. This CDR3 comprises 11 residues. Looked up from germline, CDR1 is MNHEY and CDR2 is SMNVEV (reference sequence). In nucleotides, the CDR3 is TGTGCCAGCAGTAACCACTACGAGCAGTACTTC. This codes for CASSNHYEQYF.

This clone was observed a single time. V and J are TRBV2 and TRBJ1-1; 7 nucleotides align to TRBD1. The J segment lost 6 bases and the V segment lost 6 bases, leaving 16 bases of the junction unmatched. This CDR3 has 16 amino acids. Germline V gene lookup returns CDR1 SNHLY and CDR2 FYNNEI. The CDR3 DNA reads as TGTGCCAGCAGACCCGGGACAGCCGACTCCCGGGCTGAAGCTTTCTTT. It specifies CASRPGTADSRAEAFF.

With regard to this clone: A read error may produce the germline difference seen at one junction end. The gene calls are TRBV7-7 and TRBJ2-2; unclear D gene. Germline assignment: CDR1 SSHAT and CDR2 FNYEAQ (reference sequence). The CDR3 runs 16 residues. This CDR3 is CASSPAASVRSGELFF. Here the CDR3 DNA reads TGTGCTAGCAGCCCCGCTGCGAGTGTTCGTTCCGGGGAGCTGTTTTTT.

V is TRBV18 and J is TRBJ2-1; no reliable D call. V lost 0 bases to trimming and J lost 0 bases, with 6 bases between them. Per the germline V gene, CDR1 is KGHSH and CDR2 is LQKENI. The CDR3 runs to 15 residues. The CDR3 spells CASSPPPSSYNEQFF. The CDR3 DNA follows: TGTGCCAGCTCACCACCTCCTAGCTCCTACAATGAGCAGTTCTTC.

In its sample, this clone was seen a few times. V and J are TRBV14 and TRBJ1-1; tentative D call: TRBD1 (5 bases). Germline CDR1 is SGHDN and CDR2 is FVKESK. The CDR3 sequence is 17 residues long. V was clipped by 1 base and J by 3 bases, with 18 bases between them. CDR3 coding DNA: TGTGCCAGCAGCCAAGTTGAGGGGCCGTCGGCGTACACTGAAGCTTTCTTT. This gives the protein CASSQVEGPSAYTEAFF.

V usage is TRBV29-1 and J usage is TRBJ2-2; tentatively, D is TRBD1 or TRBD2 (5 bases each). The length of the CDR3 is 13 residues. The germline V gene has CDR1 SQVTM and CDR2 ANQGSEA. Trimming stripped 0 bases from V and 4 bases from J, with 6 bases between. In nucleotides, the CDR3 is TGCAGCGTTGAAGAGGGGGTCACCGGGGAGCTGTTTTTT. Translating it yields CSVEEGVTGELFF.

The chain carries TRBV6-5 and TRBJ2-6; D not resolved. Germline V gene data show CDR1 as MNHEY and CDR2 as SVGAGI. V was clipped by 3 bases and J by 0 bases, with 6 bases between them. This CDR3 has 15 amino acids. The CDR3 protein is CASSYSYSGANVLTF. The CDR3 coding sequence is TGTGCCAGCAGTTATAGCTACTCTGGGGCCAACGTCCTGACTTTC.

The rearrangement links TRBV29-1 to TRBJ2-7; possible D gene TRBD1, 6 bases. Germline lookup yields CDR1 SQVTM and CDR2 ANQGSEA. The CDR3 runs 13 residues. Trimming shortened V by 3 bases and J by 0 bases, and 9 bases separated the two germline ends. The CDR3 coding sequence is TGCAGCGTTGATACAGGGAGCTCCTACGAGCAGTACTTC. It yields the protein CSVDTGSSYEQYF.

This clone was counted between two and nine times. The chain carries TRBV4-3 and TRBJ2-7; tentative D call: TRBD2 (5 bases). The length of the CDR3 is 16 residues. Germline-derived CDR1 and CDR2 are LGHNA and YSLEER. V was cut by 1 base and J by 2 bases, with 15 bases left in between. CDR3 sequence (DNA): TGCGCCAGCAGCCAAGTGGCCGAGGGCTCCCCCTACGAGCAGTACTTC. Its protein product is CASSQVAEGSPYEQYF.

The V and J genes are TRBV7-9 and TRBJ1-5, with TRBD1 identical over 8 bases. Germline V gene lookup returns CDR1 SEHNR and CDR2 FQNEAQ (reference sequence). The length of the CDR3 is 16 residues. V dropped 1 base and J dropped 5; count of bases not matched to a gene: 7. The CDR3: CASSLVDPRGHQPQHF. The CDR3 bases are TGTGCCAGCAGCTTAGTTGATCCCAGGGGGCATCAGCCCCAGCATTTT.

This clone was seen just once. The CDR3 DNA reads TGTGCCAGCAGCGGCCGGGACAGAACAGAGGATACGCAGTATTTT. Translating gives CASSGRDRTEDTQYF. The chain couples TRBV21-1 to TRBJ2-3; the D call of TRBD1 is as the table states it, not checked on the DNA. TRBV21-1 counts as a pseudogene. The CDR3 runs to 15 residues.